This T cell receptor (beta chain) was recorded in a study of blood T cell repertoires in COVID-19. Only one count was recorded for this clone. Measured with immunoSEQ multiplex PCR; TCRdb has only the in-frame clones, and not every one. The repertoire holds some 270,000 clones, with 65% to 85% as singletons. This TCR was recovered from a person between 65 and 80 years old with COVID-19, enrolled during active disease. The sample comprised peripheral blood.

The chain's CDR3 is CASSRAGVVSTGELFF. The CDR3 bases are TGTGCCAGCAGTCGGGCGGGAGTAGTTTCGACCGGGGAGCTGTTTTTT. The gene calls are TRBV27 and TRBJ2-2; TRBD2 matches at 7 bases. CDR3 length equals 16 residues. Germline values: CDR1 MNHEY, CDR2 SMNVEV (reference sequence). V lost 5 bases to trimming and J lost 5 bases; unmatched junction nucleotides: 11.